The 4 T cell receptor beta chains given below trace back to one sample, sequenced in a study of cytomegalovirus exposure and HLA in healthy donors. Use of 60 Vbeta and 13 Jbeta primers characterized the PCR. Measured with immunoSEQ multiplex PCR; TCRdb has only the in-frame clones, and not every one. The repertoire holds fewer than 200,000 clones, with approximately 80% as singletons. Sequencing was performed on PBMCs. The receptors originated from a woman between 40 and 55 years old in good health and CMV-seropositive.

On this clone itself: The junction departs from germline at one end; a sequencing error may be responsible. The chain employs TRBV6-1 and TRBJ2-7, with D tentatively TRBD2 (5 bases). The CDR3 is 11 residues long. CDR1 is MNHNS, CDR2 SASEGT, per germline. DNA for the CDR3: TGTGCCAGCAGTGAAGGGAGTATGAGGGACTTC. This translates into CASSEGSMRDF.

This chain links TRBV7-8 with TRBJ2-5; the match to TRBD2 covers 14 bases. The CDR3 runs 18 residues. Germline values: CDR1 SGHVS, CDR2 FQNEAQ. V gave up 5 bases and J gave up 4 bases; unmatched junction bases: 12. The CDR3 DNA is TGTGCCAGCAGCCAAAGACTAGCGGGAGGGCTGGGTAGAGAGACCCAGTACTTC. It specifies CASSQRLAGGLGRETQYF.

This clone was recorded once. V is TRBV11-3 and J is TRBJ2-1; 10 bases agree with TRBD1. Germline trimming cut 5 bases from V and 0 bases from J; bases unmatched to any gene: 7. The CDR3 sequence is 17 residues long. Germline CDR1 SGHNT, CDR2 YENEEA. The CDR3 region is CASSLGTGASSYNEQFF. The CDR3 DNA reads as TGTGCCAGCAGCCTCGGGACAGGGGCTAGCTCCTACAATGAGCAGTTCTTC.

The chain carries TRBV27 and TRBJ2-3, with 7 bases fitting TRBD1. The CDR3 consists of 15 residues. Germline CDR1 is MNHEY and CDR2 is SMNVEV (reference sequence). Unmatched junction bases numbered 8, after V lost 5 bases and J lost 3 bases. This chain's CDR3 is CASSTPGQSTDTQYF. DNA of the CDR3: TGTGCCAGCAGTACACCGGGACAGTCAACAGATACGCAGTATTTT.